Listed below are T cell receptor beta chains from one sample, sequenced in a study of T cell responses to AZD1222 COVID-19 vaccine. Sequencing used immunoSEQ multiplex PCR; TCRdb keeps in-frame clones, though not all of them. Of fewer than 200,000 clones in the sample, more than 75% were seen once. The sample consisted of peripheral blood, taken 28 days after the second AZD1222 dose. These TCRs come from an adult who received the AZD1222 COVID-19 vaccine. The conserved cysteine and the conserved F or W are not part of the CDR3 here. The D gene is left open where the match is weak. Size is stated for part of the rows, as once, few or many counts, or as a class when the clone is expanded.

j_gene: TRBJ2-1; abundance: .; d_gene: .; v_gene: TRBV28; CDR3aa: ASSLRGIQEQF
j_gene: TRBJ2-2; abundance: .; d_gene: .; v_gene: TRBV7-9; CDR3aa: ASSSPPGATPVNTGELF
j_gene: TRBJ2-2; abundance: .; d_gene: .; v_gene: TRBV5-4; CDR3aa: ASSHLGAPGSGELF
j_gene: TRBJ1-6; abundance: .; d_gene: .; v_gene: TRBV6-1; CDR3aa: ASSESAGPNSPLH
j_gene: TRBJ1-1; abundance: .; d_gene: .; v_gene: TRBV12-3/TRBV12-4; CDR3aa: ASSFLNEAF
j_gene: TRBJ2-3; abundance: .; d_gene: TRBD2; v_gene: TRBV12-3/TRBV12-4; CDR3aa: ASSPSGADTQY
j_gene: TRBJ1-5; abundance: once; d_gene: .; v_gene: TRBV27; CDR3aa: ASSLTSAGNQPQH
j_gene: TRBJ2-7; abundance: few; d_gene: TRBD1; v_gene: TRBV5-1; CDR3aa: ASSLTQGTYEQY
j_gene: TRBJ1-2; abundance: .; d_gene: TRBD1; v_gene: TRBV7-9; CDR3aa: ASTTGGDYGYT
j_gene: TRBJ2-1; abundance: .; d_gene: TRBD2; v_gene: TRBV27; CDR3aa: ASTTLAGSSYNEQF
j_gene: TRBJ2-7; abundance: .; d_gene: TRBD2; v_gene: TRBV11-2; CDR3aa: ASSSGTSGEQY
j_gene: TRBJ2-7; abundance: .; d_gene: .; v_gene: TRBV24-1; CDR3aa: ATSDSKYEQY
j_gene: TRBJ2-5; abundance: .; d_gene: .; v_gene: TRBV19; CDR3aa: ASSSSKAQETQY